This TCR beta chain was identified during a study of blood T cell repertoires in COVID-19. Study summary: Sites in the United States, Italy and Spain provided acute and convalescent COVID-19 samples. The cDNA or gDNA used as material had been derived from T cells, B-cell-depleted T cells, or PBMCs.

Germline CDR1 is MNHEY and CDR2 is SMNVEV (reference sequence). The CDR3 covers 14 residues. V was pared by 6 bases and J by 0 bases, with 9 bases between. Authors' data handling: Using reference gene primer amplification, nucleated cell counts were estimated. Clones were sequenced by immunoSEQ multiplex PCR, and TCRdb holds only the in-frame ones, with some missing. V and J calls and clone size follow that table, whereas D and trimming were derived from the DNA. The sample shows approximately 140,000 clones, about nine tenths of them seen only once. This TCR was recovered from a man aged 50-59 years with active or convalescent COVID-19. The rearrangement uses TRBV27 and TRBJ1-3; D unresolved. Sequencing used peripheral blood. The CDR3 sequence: CASSPNTSGNTIYF. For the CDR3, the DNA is TGTGCCAGCAGCCCTAATACCTCTGGAAACACCATATATTTT.